This TCR beta chain stems from a study of T cell clonality in common variable immunodeficiency. General study findings and limits: Common variable immunodeficiency TCR beta sequences reportedly had fewer deletions and N-nucleotide insertions. CVID subjects had higher TCRbeta clonality than healthy controls, most marked in about a third.

The CDR3 runs to 17 residues. V lost 3 bases and J lost 9, with 22 bases in between. The germline V gene encodes CDR1 SGHRS and CDR2 YFSETQ. Here immunoSEQ multiplex PCR was the method, and the copy in TCRdb shows in-frame clones only, minus some. This sample has 40,000 to 65,000 clones, each found more than once. This clone occurred many times. Its specificity is unknown. The CDR3 end lies 3 residues beyond the end of the read and is filled in from the germline J gene. Most patients and controls had Caucasian heritage. The sequencing sample was made of peripheral blood mononuclear cells. This receptor was taken from a person aged 18 to 75 in good health. The V and J genes are TRBV5-1 and TRBJ2-6, with D unresolved. The part of the CDR3 DNA that was read is TGCGCCAGCAGCTCCACCGTAACCCAAGGGCAGGACAACGTC. It is translated as CASSSTVTQGQDNV. The CDR3 in full is CASSSTVTQGQDNVLTF.